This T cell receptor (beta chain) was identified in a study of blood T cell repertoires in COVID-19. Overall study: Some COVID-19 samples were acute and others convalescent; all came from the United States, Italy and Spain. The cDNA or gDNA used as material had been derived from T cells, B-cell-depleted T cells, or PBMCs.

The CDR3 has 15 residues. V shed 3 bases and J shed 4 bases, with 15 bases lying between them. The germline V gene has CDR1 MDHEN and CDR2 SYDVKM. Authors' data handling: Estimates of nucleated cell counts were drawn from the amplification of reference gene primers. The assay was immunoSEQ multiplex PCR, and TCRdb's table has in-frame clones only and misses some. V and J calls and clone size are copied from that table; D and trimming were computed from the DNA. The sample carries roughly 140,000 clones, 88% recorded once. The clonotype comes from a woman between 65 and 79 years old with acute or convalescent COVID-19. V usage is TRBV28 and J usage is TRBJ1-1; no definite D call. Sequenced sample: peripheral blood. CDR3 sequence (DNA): TGTGCCAGCAGTTTTCCCCCCCACATGTCCACTGAAGCTTTCTTT. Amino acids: CASSFPPHMSTEAFF.